The 9 T cell receptor beta chains reported below all come from one sample, sequenced in a study of tumor-infiltrating lymphocytes in primary liver carcinoma (TCRdb year 2017). Without any cell sorting, total RNA and DNA were extracted together from 20-30 mg of bulk tissue using the AllPrep DNA/RNA mini kit. The listed sequencing device is Illumina HiSeq 2500. A constant-region primer and ProtoScript II reverse transcriptase were used to reverse-transcribe TCRbeta-specific cDNA from 500 ng total RNA. The TCRbeta libraries were prepared through three rounds of nested multiplex PCR following a slightly modified ARM-PCR procedure. Each of the first two PCR rounds ran for approximately 11 cycles using multiplex TRBV1-TRBV30 forward primers together with a Cbeta reverse primer. TCRdb itself trimmed the public reads at Q25 with fastp, ran MiXCR and retained productive beta chains. Every entry covers one CDR3 protein and lists the most common genes and DNA from its rows. The sample data list about 43,000 distinct CDR3 sequences, and 73% of these were observed just once. The ten largest clones capture 19% of the sample.

Sequences were obtained from liver tumor tissue from sampling region 2. Reading the label with the study, this specimen's cell subset or site is: tumor region T2, inferior pole. Source of these receptors: a man aged 35 to 55 with primary liver carcinoma and hepatitis B virus infection.

Comments on this clonotype: At one end, the junction sequence differs from germline, possibly due to a read error. The rearrangement joins TRBV6-6 to TRBJ2-2; TRBD2 is a possible D gene (5 bases). The CDR3 contains 15 residues. The germline V gene has CDR1 MNHNY and CDR2 SVGAGI (reference sequence). CDR3 DNA: TGTGCCAACAGTCGTACGCCGGAGGCCACCTGGGGGCTGTTTTTT. It is translated as CANSRTPEATWGLFF.

The CDR3 nucleotides are TGTGCCAGCAGCCCGTGGACGACCGTCTCCTACGAGCAGTACTTC. This sequence encodes CASSPWTTVSYEQYF. V is TRBV6-1 and J is TRBJ2-7; D is uncertain. The CDR3 loop spans 15 amino acids. The ends were cut back, 6 bases at V and 0 bases at J, with 15 bases in the middle. Germline V gene data show CDR1 as MNHNS and CDR2 as SASEGT.

As for this clonotype: A much larger clonotype is one base distant, so this may be a read error. In this CDR3 the conserved last residue, phenylalanine or tryptophan, is missing, so a read error is likely. DNA of the CDR3: TGTGCCAGCAGTTTCCCGAGCGGGGGCAATGAGCAGTTCCTC. This sequence encodes CASSFPSGGNEQFL. The chain uses TRBV28 and TRBJ2-1; 8 bases agree with TRBD2. With 3 bases clipped from V and 6 bases from J, the junction kept 4 bases outside the gene matches. Looked up from germline, CDR1 is MDHEN and CDR2 is SYDVKM. CDR3 size: 14 residues.

Worth noting for this clonotype: No conserved phenylalanine or tryptophan is present at the end of the CDR3, so a read error is the likely explanation. The DNA is omitted, as the CDR3 cannot be located on it reliably, and the CDR3 follows TCRdb's listing. The chain employs TRBV29-1 and TRBJ2-5; whether TRBD1, the table's D call, matches the DNA was not checked. Germline V gives CDR1 SQVTM, CDR2 ANQGSEA. Both ends counted, the CDR3 spans 14 residues. The CDR3 loop is CSVEDVGQGKTRYL.

As concerns this clonotype: Germline is not matched at one junction end, which may reflect a read error. The CDR3 sequence: CARSLTPAGVTGELFF. CDR3 nucleotide sequence: TGTGCCAGGAGTTTAACTCCAGCGGGTGTGACCGGGGAGCTGTTTTTT. The chain carries TRBV12-3 or TRBV12-4 and TRBJ2-2, with D tentatively TRBD2 (6 bases). The CDR3 sequence is 16 residues long.

In regard to this clonotype: The CDR3 does not close with the conserved phenylalanine or tryptophan, likely indicating a read error. The chain is built from TRBV24-1 and TRBJ2-1, with D possibly being TRBD1 (6 bases). Trimming removed 4 bases from V and 5 bases from J, with 14 bases in between. The length of the CDR3 is 15 residues. Germline V lookup: CDR1 KGHDR, CDR2 SFDVKD. The CDR3 sequence is CATSDFYGTNNEQFS. CDR3 DNA: TGTGCCACCAGTGACTTCTACGGGACAAACAATGAGCAGTTCTCC.

The chain recombines TRBV4-1 with TRBJ1-3; D remains unclear. Trimming cost V 0 bases and J 0 bases, with 12 bases left between them. From germline, CDR1 is MGHRA and CDR2 YSYEKL. The CDR3 has 17 amino acids. In nucleotides, the CDR3 is TGCGCCAGCAGCCAAGATTTCCCTATTCACTCTGGAAACACCATATATTTT. This translates into CASSQDFPIHSGNTIYF.

V usage is TRBV4-2 and J usage is TRBJ2-1; D possibly corresponds to TRBD1 (6 bases). CDR3 length: 16 amino acids. Germline CDR1 and CDR2: LGHNA and YNFKEQ. The V end was cut by 3 bases, the J end by 5 bases, with 17 bases between. CDR3 loop: CASSHAGEQGNNEQFF. DNA for the CDR3: TGTGCCAGCAGCCATGCCGGGGAACAGGGAAACAATGAGCAGTTCTTC.

In the case of this clonotype: A read error may account for a junction end that differs from germline. The rearrangement joins TRBV11-2 to TRBJ1-5, with TRBD1 as a possible D gene (6 bases). This CDR3 is 17 amino acids long. The germline V gene has CDR1 SGHAT and CDR2 FQNNGV. As DNA, the CDR3 is TGTGCCAACAGCATGGTAGGGGTAACAGGGAGCAACCAGCCCCAGCATTTT. Translated, it gives CANSMVGVTGSNQPQHF.